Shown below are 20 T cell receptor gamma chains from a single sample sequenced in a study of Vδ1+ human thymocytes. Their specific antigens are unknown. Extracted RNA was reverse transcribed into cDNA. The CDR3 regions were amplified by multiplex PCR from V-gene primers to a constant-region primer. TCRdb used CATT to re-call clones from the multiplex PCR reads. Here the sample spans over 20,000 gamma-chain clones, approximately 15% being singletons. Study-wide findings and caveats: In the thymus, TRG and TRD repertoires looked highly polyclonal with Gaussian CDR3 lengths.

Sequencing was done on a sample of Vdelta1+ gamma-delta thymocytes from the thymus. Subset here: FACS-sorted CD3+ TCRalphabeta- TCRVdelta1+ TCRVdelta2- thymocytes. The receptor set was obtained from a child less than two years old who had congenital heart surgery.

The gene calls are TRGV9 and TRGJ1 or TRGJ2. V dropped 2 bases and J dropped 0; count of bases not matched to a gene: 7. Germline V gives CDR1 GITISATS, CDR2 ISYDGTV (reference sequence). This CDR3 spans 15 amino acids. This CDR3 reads CALWEGLMNYYKKLF. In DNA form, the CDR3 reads TGTGCCTTGTGGGAGGGCCTAATGAATTATTATAAGAAACTCTTT.

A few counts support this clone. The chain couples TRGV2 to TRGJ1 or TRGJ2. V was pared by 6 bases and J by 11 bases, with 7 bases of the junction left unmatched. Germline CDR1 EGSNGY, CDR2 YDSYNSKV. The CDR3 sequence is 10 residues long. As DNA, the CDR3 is TGTGCCACCTGGTACGTAGAGAAACTCTTT. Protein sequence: CATWYVEKLF.

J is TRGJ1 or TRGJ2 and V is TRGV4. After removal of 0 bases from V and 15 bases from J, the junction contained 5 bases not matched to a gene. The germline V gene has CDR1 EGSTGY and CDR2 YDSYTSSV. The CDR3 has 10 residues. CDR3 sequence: CATWDGPLLF. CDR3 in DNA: TGTGCCACCTGGGATGGGCCGTTACTCTTT.

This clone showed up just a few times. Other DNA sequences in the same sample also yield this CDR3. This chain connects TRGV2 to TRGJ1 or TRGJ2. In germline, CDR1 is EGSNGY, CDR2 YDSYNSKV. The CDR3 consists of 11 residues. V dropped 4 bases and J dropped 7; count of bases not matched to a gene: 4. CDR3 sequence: CATWDAYKKLF. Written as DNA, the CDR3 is TGTGCCACCTGGGATGCCTATAAGAAACTCTTT.

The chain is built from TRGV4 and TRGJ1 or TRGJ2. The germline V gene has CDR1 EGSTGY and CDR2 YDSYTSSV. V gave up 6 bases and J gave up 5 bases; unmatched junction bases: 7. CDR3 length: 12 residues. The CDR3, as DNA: TGTGCCACCTGGAATTTTGATTATAAGAAACTCTTT. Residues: CATWNFDYKKLF.

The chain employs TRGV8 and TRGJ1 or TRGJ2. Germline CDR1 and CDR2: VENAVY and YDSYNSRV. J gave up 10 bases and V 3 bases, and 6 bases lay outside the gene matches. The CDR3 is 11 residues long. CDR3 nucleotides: TGTGCCACCTGGGATCTAAACAAGAAACTCTTT. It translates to CATWDLNKKLF.

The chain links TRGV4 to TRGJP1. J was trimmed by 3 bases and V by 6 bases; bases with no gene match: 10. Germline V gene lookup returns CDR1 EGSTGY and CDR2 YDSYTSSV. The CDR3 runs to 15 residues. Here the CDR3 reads CATWFAPATGWFKIF. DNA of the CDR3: TGTGCCACCTGGTTCGCTCCGGCCACTGGTTGGTTCAAGATATTT.

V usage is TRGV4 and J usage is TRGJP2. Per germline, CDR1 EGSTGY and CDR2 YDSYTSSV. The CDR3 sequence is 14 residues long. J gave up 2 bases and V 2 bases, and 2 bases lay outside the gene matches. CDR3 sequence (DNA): TGTGCCACCTGGGATGTAAGTAGTGATTGGATCAAGACGTTT. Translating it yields CATWDVSSDWIKTF.

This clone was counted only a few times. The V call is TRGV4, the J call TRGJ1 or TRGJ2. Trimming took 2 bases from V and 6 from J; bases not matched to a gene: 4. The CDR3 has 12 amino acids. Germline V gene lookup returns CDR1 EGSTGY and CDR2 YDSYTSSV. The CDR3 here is CATWDVFYKKLF. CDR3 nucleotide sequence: TGTGCCACCTGGGATGTTTTTTATAAGAAACTCTTT.

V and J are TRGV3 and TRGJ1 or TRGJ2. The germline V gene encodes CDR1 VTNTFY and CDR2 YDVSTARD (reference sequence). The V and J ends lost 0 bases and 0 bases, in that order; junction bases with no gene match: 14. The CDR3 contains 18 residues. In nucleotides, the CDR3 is TGTGCCACCTGGGACAGGCAGAGCCTCAATGCGAATTATTATAAGAAACTCTTT. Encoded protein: CATWDRQSLNANYYKKLF.

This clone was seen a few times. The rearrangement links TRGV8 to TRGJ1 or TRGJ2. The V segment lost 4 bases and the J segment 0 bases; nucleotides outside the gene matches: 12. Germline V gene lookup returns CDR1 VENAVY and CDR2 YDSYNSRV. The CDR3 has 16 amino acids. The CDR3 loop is CATWDPNSTNYYKKLF. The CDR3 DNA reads TGTGCCACCTGGGACCCAAATTCCACGAATTATTATAAGAAACTCTTT.

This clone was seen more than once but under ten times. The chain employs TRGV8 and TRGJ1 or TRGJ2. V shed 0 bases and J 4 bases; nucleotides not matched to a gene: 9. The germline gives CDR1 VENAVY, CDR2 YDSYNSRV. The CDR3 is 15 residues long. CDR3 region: CATWDRRPSYYKKLF. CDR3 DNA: TGTGCCACCTGGGATAGGCGACCCTCATATTATAAGAAACTCTTT.

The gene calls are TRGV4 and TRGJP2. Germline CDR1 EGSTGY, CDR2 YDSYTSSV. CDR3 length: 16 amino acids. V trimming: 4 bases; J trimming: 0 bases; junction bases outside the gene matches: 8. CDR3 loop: CATWDCLYSSDWIKTF. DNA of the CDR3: TGTGCCACCTGGGACTGTCTTTATAGTAGTGATTGGATCAAGACGTTT.

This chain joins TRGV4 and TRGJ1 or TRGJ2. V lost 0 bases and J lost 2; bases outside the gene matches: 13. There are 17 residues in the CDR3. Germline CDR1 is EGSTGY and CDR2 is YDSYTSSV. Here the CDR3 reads CATWDGPTAYHYYKKLF. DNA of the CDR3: TGTGCCACCTGGGATGGGCCGACCGCCTACCATTATTATAAGAAACTCTTT.

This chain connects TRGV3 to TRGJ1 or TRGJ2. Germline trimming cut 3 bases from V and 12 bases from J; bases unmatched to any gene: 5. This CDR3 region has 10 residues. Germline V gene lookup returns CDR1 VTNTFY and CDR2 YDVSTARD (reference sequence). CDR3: CATWDGVKLF. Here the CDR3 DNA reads TGTGCCACCTGGGACGGCGTGAAACTCTTT.

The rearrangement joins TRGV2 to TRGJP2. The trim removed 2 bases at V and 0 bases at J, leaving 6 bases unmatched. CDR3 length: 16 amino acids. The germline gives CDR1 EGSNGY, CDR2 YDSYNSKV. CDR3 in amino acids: CATWDAPNSSDWIKTF. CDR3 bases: TGTGCCACCTGGGACGCTCCGAATAGTAGTGATTGGATCAAGACGTTT.

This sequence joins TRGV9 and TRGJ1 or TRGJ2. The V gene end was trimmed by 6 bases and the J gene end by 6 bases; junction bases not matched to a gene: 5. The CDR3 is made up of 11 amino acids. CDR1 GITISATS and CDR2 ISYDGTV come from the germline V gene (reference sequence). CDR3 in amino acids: CALWTFYKKLF. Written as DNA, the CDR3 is TGTGCCTTGTGGACGTTTTATAAGAAACTCTTT.

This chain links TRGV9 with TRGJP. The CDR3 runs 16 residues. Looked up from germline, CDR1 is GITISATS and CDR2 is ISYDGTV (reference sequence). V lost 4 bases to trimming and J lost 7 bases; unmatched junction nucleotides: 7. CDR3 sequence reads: CALWEYRELGKKIKVF. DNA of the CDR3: TGTGCCTTGTGGGAATATAGGGAGTTGGGCAAAAAAATCAAGGTATTT.

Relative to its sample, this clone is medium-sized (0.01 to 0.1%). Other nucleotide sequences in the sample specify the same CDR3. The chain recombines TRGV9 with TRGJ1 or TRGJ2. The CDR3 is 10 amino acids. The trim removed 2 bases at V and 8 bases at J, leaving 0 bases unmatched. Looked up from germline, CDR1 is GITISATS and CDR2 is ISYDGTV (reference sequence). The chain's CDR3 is CALWEDKKLF. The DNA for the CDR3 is TGTGCCTTGTGGGAGGATAAGAAACTCTTT.

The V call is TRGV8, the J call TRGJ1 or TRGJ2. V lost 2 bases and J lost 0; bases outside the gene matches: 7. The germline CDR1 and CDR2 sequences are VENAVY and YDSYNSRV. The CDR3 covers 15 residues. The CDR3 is CATWDKEQNYYKKLF. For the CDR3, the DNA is TGTGCCACCTGGGATAAGGAACAGAATTATTATAAGAAACTCTTT.